This is a list of T cell receptor beta chains from one sample in a study of T cell changes during pregnancy in multiple sclerosis. Sequencing used immunoSEQ multiplex PCR; TCRdb keeps in-frame clones, though not all of them. Found here are approximately 99,000 clones, about nine tenths of them singletons; the top ten hold around 0.78%. Specimen: peripheral blood, collected in the second trimester of pregnancy. The receptors were sampled from a female donor in good health, enrolled as a control in a pregnancy study. CDR3s include the opening cysteine and the closing phenylalanine or tryptophan. D genes are given only for firm matches. Clone size is shown for a subset of rows, as once, few, many or a class of expanded clone.

NA,TRBJ1-5,TRBV7-6,NA,CASSTGGQPQHF,TGTGCCAGCAGCACCGGAGGGCAGCCCCAGCATTTT
NA,TRBJ2-3,TRBV18,NA,CASSPRGQGGGTDTQYF,TGTGCCAGCTCACCACGGGGGCAGGGTGGAGGCACAGATACGCAGTATTTT
few,TRBJ1-5,TRBV18,NA,CASSLDSINQPQHF,TGTGCCAGCTCTCTGGACAGTATCAATCAGCCCCAGCATTTT
NA,TRBJ1-2,TRBV28,NA,CASRNTGTYGYTF,TGTGCCAGCAGAAATACAGGGACCTATGGCTACACCTTC
NA,TRBJ1-1,TRBV11-2,NA,CASSLKLQMNTEAFF,TGTGCCAGCAGCTTAAAATTACAGATGAACACTGAAGCTTTCTTT
NA,TRBJ1-5,TRBV11-2,NA,CASSFFQDQPQHF,TGTGCCAGCAGCTTTTTCCAGGATCAGCCCCAGCATTTT
NA,TRBJ2-2,TRBV7-2,NA,CASSLATAGELFF,TGTGCCAGCAGCTTAGCCACGGCCGGGGAGCTGTTTTTT
once,TRBJ2-7,TRBV5-1,TRBD1,CASSQRTGGIFYEQYF,TGCGCCAGCAGCCAAAGGACAGGGGGTATCTTCTACGAGCAGTACTTC
NA,TRBJ1-5,TRBV19,NA,CASSIGQANQPQHF,TGTGCCAGTAGTATAGGGCAGGCCAATCAGCCCCAGCATTTT
once,TRBJ2-1,TRBV4-3,NA,CASISWEVPSYNEQFF,TGCGCCAGCATAAGCTGGGAGGTGCCGTCCTACAATGAGCAGTTCTTC
few,TRBJ1-2,TRBV28,TRBD1,CASSFPRQGGGSGYTF,TGTGCCAGCAGTTTCCCGAGACAGGGGGGAGGTTCTGGCTACACCTTC
NA,TRBJ1-5,TRBV28,TRBD1,CASRPTGVSNQPQHF,TGTGCCAGCAGGCCAACAGGGGTTAGCAATCAGCCCCAGCATTTT
once,TRBJ1-6,TRBV27,TRBD1,CASSLSSWDRAYNSPLHF,TGTGCCAGCAGTTTATCGAGCTGGGACAGGGCCTATAATTCACCCCTCCACTTT
NA,TRBJ1-2,TRBV6-5,NA,CASHRDKNYYGYTF,TGTGCCAGCCACCGGGACAAGAATTACTATGGCTACACCTTC
once,TRBJ1-1,TRBV18,NA,CASSPSLRVGGNTEAFF,TGTGCCAGCTCACCAAGTCTCAGGGTGGGGGGGAACACTGAAGCTTTCTTT
NA,TRBJ1-4,TRBV15,NA,CATSRLPTAEKKLFF,TGTGCCACCAGCAGATTACCAACCGCGGAGAAAAAACTGTTTTTT
few,TRBJ1-2,TRBV29-1,NA,CSVVTQGFNYGYTF,TGCAGCGTGGTGACACAGGGTTTTAACTATGGCTACACCTTC
NA,TRBJ2-7,TRBV7-2,TRBD2,CASSMGGLAGGYEQYF,TGTGCCAGCAGCATGGGGGGACTAGCGGGGGGCTACGAGCAGTACTTC
NA,TRBJ1-1,TRBV6-1,TRBD1,CASSGRTGGFTEAFF,TGTGCCAGCAGTGGCCGGACAGGAGGGTTTACTGAAGCTTTCTTT
NA,TRBJ2-3,TRBV7-8,TRBD2,CASSGLEMTDTQYF,TGTGCCAGCAGTGGACTAGAGATGACAGATACGCAGTATTTT
NA,TRBJ1-3,TRBV5-6,NA,CASSRSASGSGNTIYF,TGTGCCAGCAGCCGTTCTGCCAGTGGCTCTGGAAACACCATATATTTT
once,TRBJ1-5,TRBV6-6,NA,CASSYSRADRPQHF,TGTGCCAGCAGTTACTCGAGGGCTGATCGACCCCAGCATTTT
once,TRBJ2-1,TRBV19,NA,CASGGASSYNEQFF,TGTGCCAGTGGGGGCGCCAGCTCCTACAATGAGCAGTTCTTC
NA,TRBJ1-1,TRBV18,NA,CASSPRNTEAFF,TGTGCCAGCTCACCGCGGAACACTGAAGCTTTCTTT
NA,TRBJ2-1,TRBV19,NA,CASSIRGSNEQFF,TGTGCCAGTAGTATCCGGGGTTCTAATGAGCAGTTCTTC
NA,TRBJ2-1,TRBV10-3,TRBD2,CAISESGSGRGENEQFF,TGTGCCATCAGTGAGTCGGGTAGCGGGAGAGGTGAAAATGAGCAGTTCTTC
NA,TRBJ2-6,TRBV28,NA,CASSPGGHGANVLTF,TGTGCCAGCAGCCCTGGGGGCCACGGGGCCAACGTCCTGACTTTC
once,TRBJ2-1,TRBV29-1,NA,CSVVMTPTNEQFF,TGCAGCGTTGTCATGACTCCTACCAATGAGCAGTTCTTC
NA,TRBJ1-2,TRBV28,NA,CASSSQAGQWDNYGYTF,TGTGCCAGCAGTTCCCAAGCCGGACAGTGGGACAACTATGGCTACACCTTC
NA,TRBJ1-2,TRBV7-2,NA,CASSLMVATGPNYGYTF,TGTGCCAGCAGCTTAATGGTTGCGACAGGTCCAAACTATGGCTACACCTTC
NA,TRBJ2-5,TRBV11-3,NA,CASSLRGETQYF,TGTGCCAGCAGCTTAAGGGGGGAGACCCAGTACTTC
NA,TRBJ2-7,TRBV18,TRBD1,CASSPLADRGNEQYF,TGTGCCAGCTCACCATTGGCGGACAGGGGGAATGAGCAGTACTTC
NA,TRBJ2-7,TRBV2,NA,CASSEGRAYEQYF,TGTGCCAGCAGTGAAGGCAGGGCCTACGAGCAGTACTTC
NA,TRBJ2-2,TRBV7-8,TRBD2,CASSLRGLAGVTGELFF,TGTGCCAGCAGCTTAAGGGGACTAGCGGGAGTTACCGGGGAGCTGTTTTTT